This record covers a single T cell receptor (beta chain). Its target is not known. Authors' data handling: Out-of-frame sequences were removed, leaving a few million distinct TCRbeta sequences. This table comes from immunoSEQ multiplex PCR, and its TCRdb copy is limited to in-frame clones, with some not included. V, J and clone size are taken as reported in that table, and D and trimming were inferred from the DNA itself. The sample shows about 53,000 clones, about 81% of them seen only once. The CDR3 contains 15 residues. CDR1 is SGHTA, CDR2 FQGNSA, per germline. Trimming cost V 5 bases and J 5 bases; bases outside gene matches: 6. This record belongs to a study of memory CD4+ T cells and cytomegalovirus serostatus. Study results and caveats: The CMV-associated TCR signature appears largely within the CD4+ memory repertoire.

The sort gate was single viable CD3+CD4+CD8-CD45RO+ cells for memory CD4+ T cells. CMV serostatus came from serum IgG against pp150, pp28, p38, p52. Positive selection with CD4 microbeads enriched total CD4+ T cells. This chain joins TRBV7-2 and TRBJ2-1; 10 bases map to TRBD2. The sequence was collected from an adult in good health and CMV-seronegative. Material: memory CD4+ T cells from blood. The CDR3 DNA follows: TGTGCCAGCAGCCTTTCTAGCGGGAGTCACAATGAGCAGTTCTTC. Amino acid sequence: CASSLSSGSHNEQFF. Based on the CDR3 plus reference TRBV7-2 and TRBJ2-1, the full variable domain is GAGVSQSPSNKVTEKGKDVELRCDPISGHTALYWYRQSLGQGLEFLIYFQGNSAPDKSGLPSDRFSAERTGGSVSTLTIQRTQQEDSAVYLCASSLSSGSHNEQFFGPGTRLTVL.